Detailed here is one T cell receptor (beta chain). Its antigen is not known. No cell sorting was done before RNA was extracted from the tissue. The normal lung tissue was taken more than 3 cm from the tumor edge. The data are from a study of tumor and adjacent non-tumor tissue in lung cancer. Study background: Patients were aged about 30 to 76, about ten men and a handful of women, stage I to III. On average, productive TCRbeta reads reached some 4.2 million per sample.

Study-level results: Significantly higher TCR diversity was found in tumor than normal lung. Top 100 clones took a larger repertoire share in normal lung.

The library came from three nested PCR rounds adapted from ARM-PCR protocols. One entry per CDR3 protein, called by TCRdb with MiXCR from the multiplex PCR reads. The table has over 80,000 distinct CDR3 sequences, 80% seen once. The CDR3 has 14 amino acids. Germline assignment: CDR1 SGHAT and CDR2 FQNNGV. Trimming shortened V by 8 bases and J by 4 bases, and 17 bases separated the two germline ends. The sample consisted of distant non-tumor lung tissue. This receptor was identified in a man between 60 and 75 years old with small cell lung cancer. This chain connects TRBV11-2 to TRBJ1-1; no clear D gene. CDR3 amino acids: CASGLPPHSTEAFF. In nucleotides, the CDR3 is TGTGCCAGCGGCCTCCCCCCCCACAGCACTGAAGCTTTCTTT.